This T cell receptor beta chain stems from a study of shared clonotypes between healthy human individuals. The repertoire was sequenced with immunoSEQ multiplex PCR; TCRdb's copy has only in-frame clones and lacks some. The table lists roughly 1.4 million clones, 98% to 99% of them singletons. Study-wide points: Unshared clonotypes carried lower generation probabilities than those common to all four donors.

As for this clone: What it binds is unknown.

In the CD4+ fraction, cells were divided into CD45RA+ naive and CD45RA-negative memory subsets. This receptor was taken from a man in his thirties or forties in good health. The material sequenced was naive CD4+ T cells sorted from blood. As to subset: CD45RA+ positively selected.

CDR3 residues: CASSKPGQGAAYGYTF. The DNA for the CDR3 is TGTGCCAGCAGTAAACCGGGACAGGGGGCGGCCTATGGCTACACCTTC. The rearrangement joins TRBV5-4 to TRBJ1-2; 12 bases match TRBD1. The CDR3 sequence is 16 residues long. V dropped 5 bases and J dropped 4; count of bases not matched to a gene: 9. CDR1 is SGHNT and CDR2 is YYREEE in the germline V gene (reference sequence).